What follows is one TCR beta chain and its context. V dropped 5 bases and J dropped 1 base, with 6 bases sitting between them. The CDR3 is 13 residues long. The germline V gene has CDR1 LNHNV and CDR2 YYDKDF (reference sequence). This sample is part of a study of blood T cell repertoires in COVID-19. In the study's own analysis: Reference gene primer amplification in the assay estimated nucleated cell counts. Generated by immunoSEQ multiplex PCR, the TCRdb table keeps only in-frame clones and is missing some. V and J calls and clone size come straight from that table; D and trimming were deduced from the DNA. In the table there are roughly 100,000 clones, around 86% of which are singletons.

The source is a man in his fifties with acute or convalescent COVID-19. Sequences were obtained from peripheral blood. The chain has TRBV15 and TRBJ1-5; no clear D gene. The CDR3 nucleotides are TGTGCCACCAGCGTAGAAAGCAATCAGCCCCAGCATTTT. This encodes CATSVESNQPQHF.